This TCR beta chain is drawn from a study of T cell responses to AZD1222 COVID-19 vaccine. Study conclusions and caveats: The study found vaccine-associated CD4 TCRs spanning spike, dominant at 160-218 and 743-854. White British people made up most donors, females outnumbered males, and clonal diversity was possibly underestimated. No repertoire was sampled before or during the peak T cell response, only after it. The study found Spike-specific TCR breadth and depth rose after two AZD1222 doses.

Per the germline V gene, CDR1 is MDHEN and CDR2 is SYDVKM. This CDR3 has 13 amino acids. The V gene lost 3 bases and the J gene lost 7 bases, with 12 bases spanning the gap. A note on this clone: What it binds is not known.

The data were produced by immunoSEQ multiplex PCR, yet TCRdb's version contains in-frame clones alone and is incomplete. In the table there are 150,000 to 200,000 clones, approximately 87% of which are singletons. Specimen: peripheral blood, collected on day 0 of MenACWY control vaccination. This receptor was taken from an adult in good health. The chain is built from TRBV28 and TRBJ1-2; D is unresolved. The chain's CDR3 is CASSFLRGGGYTF. The CDR3 DNA follows: TGTGCCAGCAGTTTCCTCAGAGGAGGTGGCTACACCTTC.